This record looks at one T cell receptor beta chain sequence and its context. Profiling relied on immunoSEQ multiplex PCR, and the TCRdb table lists in-frame clones only, not all of them. Altogether roughly 140,000 clones are present, around 81% being singletons, with the ten largest covering around 8.4%. This entry comes from a study of blood T cell repertoires in COVID-19. Turning to the study itself: Both acute and convalescent COVID-19 samples were obtained from the United States, Italy and Spain. In each case, the material was cDNA or gDNA derived from T cells, B-cell-depleted T cells, or PBMCs.

Germline-derived CDR1 and CDR2 are SGHRS and YFSETQ. The CDR3 covers 14 residues. J lost 3 bases, V lost 4 bases, and 4 bases had no gene match. V is TRBV5-1 and J is TRBJ2-3; 8 bases fit TRBD1. This sequence was found in a human donor in a cohort sampled during active COVID-19. Sequencing was done on a sample of peripheral blood. The CDR3 DNA reads as TGCGCCAGCAGCGGGCAGGGGGCGACAGATACGCAGTATTTT. It codes for CASSGQGATDTQYF.